This T cell receptor (beta chain) was sequenced in a study of CD8+ T cells in alopecia areata. Study-wide context: Twice a day, 5 to 10 mg of oral tofacitinib was administered to treated patients. Tofacitinib therapy took 6 to 18 months; 6 months off drug came after. Study results and limitations: It was less clear whether patients shared TCRs than it was in mice, possibly because of HLA.

Of note for this clone: Antigen specificity is unknown.

The CDR3 has 16 residues. Trimming removed 5 bases from V and 4 bases from J, with 20 bases in between. Germline CDR1 reads SGHTA; CDR2 reads FQGNSA. Sequencing relied on a cDNA template that was reverse transcribed from extracted RNA. Assay: immunoSEQ multiplex PCR; the TCRdb copy retains only in-frame clones and omits some. The sample holds 200,000 or so clones, approximately 61% seen once. The V and J genes are TRBV7-2 and TRBJ2-5, with a weak D call TRBD2 (7 bases). This receptor was identified in a human donor with alopecia areata. Specimen: CD4+ T cells sorted from blood, collected at week 0. CDR3 nucleotide sequence: TGTGCCAGCAGCCTTCGGAGTAGGGGGGGTCGAGAGACCCAGTACTTC. It encodes CASSLRSRGGRETQYF.